What follows are 26 T cell receptor beta chains derived from one specimen sequenced in a study of cytomegalovirus exposure and HLA in healthy donors. PCR employed 60 Vbeta and 13 Jbeta primers. Profiling relied on immunoSEQ multiplex PCR, and the TCRdb table lists in-frame clones only, not all of them. The data contain fewer than 250,000 clones, around four fifths of them singletons. Source material: PBMCs. These receptors all come from a woman between 50 and 59 years old in good health and CMV-seropositive.

This chain joins TRBV6-5 and TRBJ2-5; 9 nucleotides align to TRBD1. In germline, CDR1 is MNHEY, CDR2 SVGAGI. With 2 bases clipped from V and 6 bases from J, the junction kept 4 bases outside the gene matches. The CDR3 contains 14 residues. The CDR3 is CASSYQDRGKTQYF. The CDR3 DNA reads TGTGCCAGCAGTTACCAGGACAGGGGAAAGACCCAGTACTTC.

The chain has TRBV5-1 and TRBJ1-1, with 7 nucleotides matching TRBD1. Germline V gene data show CDR1 as SGHRS and CDR2 as YFSETQ. This CDR3 has 15 residues. With 0 bases clipped from V and 4 bases from J, the junction kept 6 bases outside the gene matches. The CDR3 coding sequence is TGCGCCAGCAGCTTGGATGGCAGGGGGGCCACTGAAGCTTTCTTT. It specifies CASSLDGRGATEAFF.

The CDR3 region is CASSLSGGADEQFF. In DNA, the CDR3 is TGTGCCAGCAGCTTGAGCGGGGGGGCGGATGAGCAGTTCTTC. The chain employs TRBV5-8 and TRBJ2-1; TRBD2 matches 10 bases. Germline CDR1 and CDR2: SGHTS and YDEGEE. V dropped 1 base and J dropped 8; count of bases not matched to a gene: 3. This CDR3 contains 14 residues.

This chain links TRBV11-2 with TRBJ1-1, with no clear D. The CDR3 has 14 residues. Germline lookup yields CDR1 SGHAT and CDR2 FQNNGV. The V and J ends lost 0 bases and 7 bases respectively, with 12 bases between them. In nucleotides, the CDR3 is TGTGCCAGCAGCTTAGAGTTGCGGGCAGTTGAAGCTTTCTTT. Protein product: CASSLELRAVEAFF.

J is TRBJ2-1 and V is TRBV19; 8 nucleotides align to TRBD2. This CDR3 spans 15 amino acids. Germline assignment: CDR1 LNHDA and CDR2 SQIVND (reference sequence). V was clipped by 1 base and J by 7 bases; unmatched bases: 6. CDR3 protein: CASSIGSTSGNEQFF. The CDR3 nucleotides are TGTGCCAGTAGTATAGGAAGCACTAGCGGTAATGAGCAGTTCTTC.

The CDR3 loop is CASSERTAINEQFF. The CDR3 DNA follows: TGTGCCAGCAGTGAGAGGACAGCGATCAATGAGCAGTTCTTC. The J gene is TRBJ2-1, the V gene TRBV2; D is possibly TRBD1 (6 bases). The germline V gene encodes CDR1 SNHLY and CDR2 FYNNEI. Trimming removed 3 bases from V and 6 bases from J, with 12 bases in between. CDR3 size: 14 residues. Drawing the rest from reference TRBV2 and TRBJ2-1, the complete variable domain is EPEVTQTPSHQVTQMGQEVILRCVPISNHLYFYWYRQILGQKVEFLVSFYNNEISEKSEIFDDQFSVERPDGSNFTLKIRSTKLEDSAMYFCASSERTAINEQFFGPGTRLTVL.

The chain employs TRBV30 and TRBJ1-2; TRBD1 aligns across 12 bases. Germline V gives CDR1 GTSNPN, CDR2 SVGIG (reference sequence). With V trimmed by 7 bases and J by 3 bases, 9 bases remained unmatched. The CDR3 consists of 15 residues. The CDR3 nucleotides read TGTGCCTCTCCGGGACAGGGGGCTAATGACTATGGCTACACCTTC. Residues: CASPGQGANDYGYTF.

This clone turned up a few times. V and J are TRBV7-9 and TRBJ1-3; TRBD1 aligns across 8 bases. CDR1 and CDR2 (germline): SEHNR, FQNEAQ (reference sequence). The junction had 7 bases not matched to a gene; V was cut back by 5 bases and J by 1 base. This CDR3 region has 16 residues. The CDR3 DNA sequence: TGTGCCAGCAGCCAGATCTGGACAGGGTCTGGAAACACCATATATTTT. Translation gives CASSQIWTGSGNTIYF.

The chain uses TRBV2 and TRBJ1-3, with TRBD1 matching over 8 bases. Germline V gives CDR1 SNHLY, CDR2 FYNNEI. CDR3 length: 15 residues. J gave up 4 bases and V 6 bases, and 8 bases lay outside the gene matches. CDR3 sequence (DNA): TGTGCCAGCAGCAAACAGGGGGTCCAAGGAAACACCATATATTTT. Amino acid sequence: CASSKQGVQGNTIYF. Based on the CDR3 plus reference TRBV2 and TRBJ1-3, the full variable domain is EPEVTQTPSHQVTQMGQEVILRCVPISNHLYFYWYRQILGQKVEFLVSFYNNEISEKSEIFDDQFSVERPDGSNFTLKIRSTKLEDSAMYFCASSKQGVQGNTIYFGEGSWLTVV.

The chain combines TRBV6-5 with TRBJ2-1; a weak D match, TRBD2 (5 bases). This CDR3 has 14 amino acids. Germline CDR1 MNHEY, CDR2 SVGAGI. Trimming removed 10 bases from V and 0 bases from J, with 13 bases in between. CDR3 sequence (DNA): TGTGCCACCCAGCGCCGGGACTCCTACAATGAGCAGTTCTTC. Encoded protein: CATQRRDSYNEQFF.

V is TRBV30 and J is TRBJ2-2, with D possibly TRBD2 on 5 matching bases. Trimming shortened V by 4 bases and J by 3 bases, and 18 bases separated the two germline ends. Germline lookup yields CDR1 GTSNPN and CDR2 SVGIG (reference sequence). The CDR3 is made up of 16 amino acids. This chain's CDR3 is CAWTGYPLRDTGELFF. DNA for the CDR3: TGTGCCTGGACTGGCTACCCCTTGAGGGACACCGGGGAGCTGTTTTTT.

The J gene is TRBJ1-1, the V gene TRBV5-1; D may be TRBD1 (6 bases). Trimming left V 10 bases short and J 0 bases short, with 13 bases between. The CDR3 length is 13 residues. Germline V CDR1 and CDR2: SGHRS, YFSETQ. Here the CDR3 reads CASSGGMNTEAFF. Written as DNA, the CDR3 is TGCGCCTCCTCGGGGGGCATGAACACTGAAGCTTTCTTT.

The chain joins TRBV5-5 to TRBJ1-2; D is undetermined. The CDR3 spans 15 residues. In germline, CDR1 is SGHKS, CDR2 YYEKEE (reference sequence). With 2 bases removed from V and 4 bases from J, the gap between germline ends came to 15 bases. The CDR3 DNA reads TGTGCCAGCAGCTTTTCCCGGGTATCGAGCTATGGCTACACCTTC. Translated: CASSFSRVSSYGYTF.

On this clone: The same CDR3 can be traced to other DNA sequences in this sample. This chain connects TRBV18 to TRBJ2-5; the D gene is possibly TRBD1 (6 bases). CDR3 length: 13 residues. Trimming took off 3 bases at V and 2 bases at J, with 7 bases between the two ends. Germline loops: CDR1 KGHSH, CDR2 LQKENI. This chain's CDR3 is CASSPGQQETQYF. The CDR3 coding sequence is TGTGCCAGCTCACCGGGACAACAAGAGACCCAGTACTTC.

The chain combines TRBV4-1 with TRBJ1-4, with D unclear. Germline loops: CDR1 MGHRA, CDR2 YSYEKL. The CDR3 is 15 amino acids. The V end lost 6 bases, the J end lost 13 bases, and 24 bases lay between the germline ends. The CDR3 nucleotides read TGCGCCAGCAGGCTCCTCGGGGAAGGGCCAAAAGGACTGTTTTTT. Translated, it gives CASRLLGEGPKGLFF.

A note on this clone: Sequence at one end of the junction differs from germline and may be a read error. This sample also contains other DNA sequences that code for the same CDR3. The V and J genes are TRBV19 and TRBJ1-5; 9 bases map to TRBD1. CDR3 size: 14 residues. Germline V gives CDR1 LNHDA, CDR2 SQIVND (reference sequence). The CDR3 DNA reads TGTGCTAGTAGTATGACAGGGGGGCGTCAGCCCCAGCATTTT. This sequence encodes CASSMTGGRQPQHF.

The genes are TRBV30 and TRBJ1-1, with D perhaps matching TRBD1 (6 bases). The CDR3 is 13 amino acids. CDR1 is GTSNPN and CDR2 is SVGIG in the germline V gene (reference sequence). Trimming stripped 5 bases from V and 5 bases from J, with 15 bases between. The chain's CDR3 is CAWGGGLATEAFF. CDR3 DNA sequence: TGTGCCTGGGGCGGGGGGCTAGCTACTGAAGCTTTCTTT.

This clone has more than one count but fewer than ten. V usage is TRBV7-8 and J usage is TRBJ1-2; 7 bases are a match to TRBD1. The CDR3 has 15 residues. Per the germline V gene, CDR1 is SGHVS and CDR2 is FQNEAQ. The V segment lost 1 base and the J segment 7 bases; nucleotides outside the gene matches: 9. CDR3 loop: CASSLVSTGMGGYTF. CDR3 DNA: TGTGCCAGCAGCTTAGTATCGACAGGGATGGGTGGCTACACCTTC.

The CDR3 bases are TGTGCCAGCAGTACCCGTATAGACTATGGCTACACCTTC. Protein sequence: CASSTRIDYGYTF. The chain uses TRBV6-6 and TRBJ1-2; D is unresolved. Germline V lookup: CDR1 MNHNY, CDR2 SVGAGI (reference sequence). CDR3 size: 13 residues. V lost 5 bases and J 3 bases, leaving 10 bases between the germline ends.

The chain couples TRBV6-1 to TRBJ1-5, with 8 nucleotides matching TRBD1. CDR3 length equals 13 residues. V shed 8 bases, J shed 5 bases, and the junction held 5 bases outside the gene matches. CDR1 and CDR2 from the germline V gene are MNHNS and SASEGT. The DNA of the CDR3 is TGTGCCAGCTCTACAGGGGGGCATCAGCCCCAGCATTTT. Translation: CASSTGGHQPQHF.

The genes are TRBV2 and TRBJ1-1; tentative D call: TRBD1 (6 bases). This CDR3 comprises 15 residues. The germline V gene has CDR1 SNHLY and CDR2 FYNNEI. V was shortened by 6 bases and J by 1 base, with 15 bases between the two germline ends. The CDR3 region is CASRETGAKNTEAFF. The CDR3 nucleotides are TGTGCCAGCAGAGAGACAGGCGCTAAGAACACTGAAGCTTTCTTT. Together with reference TRBV2 and TRBJ1-1, the CDR3 gives the full variable domain: EPEVTQTPSHQVTQMGQEVILRCVPISNHLYFYWYRQILGQKVEFLVSFYNNEISEKSEIFDDQFSVERPDGSNFTLKIRSTKLEDSAMYFCASRETGAKNTEAFFGQGTRLTVV.

The rearrangement joins TRBV30 to TRBJ1-2; a possible D gene is TRBD1 (5 bases). CDR1 is GTSNPN and CDR2 is SVGIG in the germline V gene (reference sequence). This CDR3 comprises 13 residues. V dropped 0 bases and J dropped 8 bases, with 13 bases sitting between them. CDR3 amino acids: CAWSVRRGGGYTF. CDR3 DNA sequence: TGTGCCTGGAGTGTCCGTAGGGGAGGCGGCTACACCTTC.

Only one count was recorded for this clone. The chain employs TRBV9 and TRBJ2-1, with a weak D call TRBD1 (5 bases). The CDR3 sequence is 14 residues long. The V and J ends lost 3 bases and 0 bases respectively, with 7 bases between them. Germline V CDR1 and CDR2: SGDLS, YYNGEE. The CDR3 reads CASSGTGSYNEQFF. In nucleotides, the CDR3 is TGTGCCAGCAGCGGCACAGGCTCCTACAATGAGCAGTTCTTC.

V usage is TRBV6-1 and J usage is TRBJ2-3; TRBD2 matches 7 bases. Germline lookup yields CDR1 MNHNS and CDR2 SASEGT. Germline trimming cut 8 bases from V and 4 bases from J; bases unmatched to any gene: 12. CDR3 size: 15 residues. As DNA, the CDR3 is TGTGCCAGCCAGTCCTCGGGCGGGGGTTCAGATACGCAGTATTTT. Protein product: CASQSSGGGSDTQYF.

This rearrangement joins TRBV5-4 to TRBJ2-5; 7 nucleotides agree with TRBD2. Germline CDR1 and CDR2: SGHNT and YYREEE (reference sequence). This CDR3 has 14 residues. V shed 4 bases, J shed 1 base, and the junction held 4 bases outside the gene matches. This CDR3 reads CASSGGGFQETQYF. Written as DNA, the CDR3 is TGTGCCAGCAGCGGGGGGGGGTTCCAAGAGACCCAGTACTTC. Together with reference TRBV5-4 and TRBJ2-5, the CDR3 gives the full variable domain: ETGVTQSPTHLIKTRGQQVTLRCSSQSGHNTVSWYQQALGQGPQFIFQYYREEENGRGNFPPRFSGLQFPNYSSELNVNALELDDSALYLCASSGGGFQETQYFGPGTRLLVL.

The chain has TRBV6-5 and TRBJ2-5; D remains unclear. V dropped 5 bases and J dropped 1 base, with 8 bases sitting between them. The CDR3 runs 13 residues. From germline, CDR1 is MNHEY and CDR2 SVGAGI. CDR3 nucleotides: TGTGCCAGCAGTCAAAACAGCCAAGAGACCCAGTACTTC. Protein product: CASSQNSQETQYF.